The clone carrying this T cell receptor beta chain was seen repeatedly, ten times or more. CDR3 length: 18 residues. Trimming cost V 4 bases and J 2 bases, with 23 bases left between them. The germline V gene encodes CDR1 MNHEY and CDR2 SVGAGI. The data derive from a study of T cells in Graves' hyperthyroidism and ophthalmopathy. TCR beta CDR3 region amplification was performed from RNA transcripts. An initial round of RT-PCR targeting the TCR CDR3 relied on the HTBI primer set. One entry per CDR3 protein, called by TCRdb with MiXCR from the multiplex PCR reads. The top ten clones hold around 15% of a sample with some 360,000 distinct CDR3 sequences, 15% to 20% of them seen once.

Sample: blood. This TCR came from a woman in her thirties or forties with Graves' ophthalmopathy. This rearrangement joins TRBV6-5 to TRBJ2-5, with D perhaps TRBD1 or TRBD2 (5 bases each). Here the CDR3 DNA reads TGTGCCAGCAGTTGGGCTTTGGACACTAAAAGGACTCAAGAGACCCAGTACTTC. This encodes CASSWALDTKRTQETQYF.